This TCR beta chain derives from a study of blood T cell repertoires in COVID-19. At the level of the study: The cDNA or gDNA used as material had been derived from T cells, B-cell-depleted T cells, or PBMCs.

The repertoire was sequenced with immunoSEQ multiplex PCR; TCRdb's copy has only in-frame clones and lacks some. Seen here are roughly 93,000 clones, about nine tenths observed once, and the top ten hold roughly 8.9%. The receptor was isolated from a middle-aged man with acute or convalescent COVID-19. The specimen sequenced was peripheral blood.

The DNA for the CDR3 is TGTGCCAGCAGTTCCCCGGTAAACTATGGCTACACCTTC. Encoded protein: CASSSPVNYGYTF. The rearrangement uses TRBV12-3 or TRBV12-4 and TRBJ1-2; D gene unclear. With 4 bases removed from V and 2 bases from J, the gap between germline ends came to 8 bases. The CDR3 has 13 residues.